Following are 9 T cell receptor beta chains from one sample sequenced in a study of low-dose radiotherapy and immunotherapy resistance in tumors. Regarding time point: after trial treatment. As for treatment: LDRT plus nivolumab, ipilimumab, low-dose cyclophosphamide and aspirin (RACIN trial). Covering alpha and beta chains, TRAV- and TRBV-specific primers were used for the first-strand cDNA. With a constant-region primer and a V-primer adapter, TCRs were subjected to roughly 20 PCR cycles of amplification. TCRdb used MiXCR to reprocess the reads, holding one entry per CDR3 protein. The sample holds about 39,000 distinct CDR3 sequences, around 20% seen once. This material consisted of PBMCs, taken after low-dose radiotherapy plus immunotherapy. The receptor source for this set is a female donor with ovarian cancer.

CDR3 DNA: TGTGCCAGCAGACTTGGACAGGGTACGGCTTTCTTT. Translating gives CASRLGQGTAFF. The V call is TRBV28, the J call TRBJ1-1; 8 nucleotides agree with TRBD1. CDR3 length equals 12 residues. The V segment lost 6 bases and the J segment 11 bases; nucleotides outside the gene matches: 8. From germline, CDR1 is MDHEN and CDR2 SYDVKM.

V is TRBV28 and J is TRBJ2-3; the match to TRBD2 covers 16 bases. The V and J ends lost 6 bases and 9 bases, in that order; junction bases with no gene match: 3. Per germline, CDR1 MDHEN and CDR2 SYDVKM. The CDR3 loop spans 14 amino acids. The CDR3: CASSRGLAGGTQYF. As DNA, the CDR3 is TGTGCCAGCAGCCGGGGACTAGCGGGAGGGACGCAGTATTTT.

At least ten counts were recorded for this clonotype. The chain uses TRBV10-3 and TRBJ1-2; D might be TRBD1 (5 bases). V was clipped by 8 bases and J by 5 bases, with 12 bases between them. CDR1 ENHRY and CDR2 SYGVKD come from the germline V gene. The CDR3 contains 12 residues. CDR3: CAIWSQGYGYTF. CDR3 sequence (DNA): TGTGCCATCTGGTCCCAGGGTTATGGCTACACCTTC.

The chain uses TRBV2 and TRBJ2-1; the D gene is possibly TRBD2 (5 bases). Between the trimmed V and J ends, which lost 5 bases and 7 bases, there was a span of 12 bases. The length of the CDR3 is 13 residues. Germline V gene data show CDR1 as SNHLY and CDR2 as FYNNEI. In nucleotides, the CDR3 is TGTGCCAGCAGTTTTCCTAGCAGGAATGAGCAGTTCTTC. Its protein product is CASSFPSRNEQFF.

Many counts were recorded for this clonotype. The rearrangement links TRBV10-3 to TRBJ1-2; 8 positions agree with TRBD1. V was clipped by 6 bases and J by 6 bases; unmatched bases: 6. The CDR3 totals 13 residues. Germline assignment: CDR1 ENHRY and CDR2 SYGVKD. Written as DNA, the CDR3 is TGTGCCATCAGAGTGGACAGGGTGCATGGCTACACCTTC. Protein product: CAIRVDRVHGYTF.

This clonotype has more than one count but fewer than ten. The rearrangement links TRBV27 to TRBJ2-3; possibly TRBD1 or TRBD2 for D (6 bases each). The CDR3 is made up of 17 amino acids. The V end lost 3 bases, the J end lost 2 bases, and 18 bases lay between the germline ends. Germline V lookup: CDR1 MNHEY, CDR2 SMNVEV (reference sequence). The chain's CDR3 is CASSFRGRKVLTDTQYF. The CDR3 DNA follows: TGTGCCAGCAGTTTCCGGGGGCGCAAAGTCCTCACAGATACGCAGTATTTT.

At least ten counts were recorded for this clonotype. The chain joins TRBV20-1 to TRBJ2-2; no definite D call. V dropped 1 base and J dropped 0 bases, with 12 bases sitting between them. Germline loops: CDR1 DFQATT, CDR2 SNEGSKA (reference sequence). The CDR3 spans 16 residues. The CDR3 is CSARAADPSNTGELFF. CDR3 nucleotide sequence: TGCAGTGCTAGAGCCGCCGACCCCTCGAACACCGGGGAGCTGTTTTTT.

This clonotype came up many times. This sequence joins TRBV3-1 and TRBJ2-5; D ambiguous. The V gene's germline CDR1 is LGHDT and CDR2 YNNKEL (reference sequence). The CDR3 runs 13 residues. The V end lost 5 bases, the J end lost 0 bases, and 7 bases lay between the germline ends. CDR3 loop: CASSGAYQETQYF. The CDR3 nucleotides read TGTGCCAGCAGCGGCGCCTACCAAGAGACCCAGTACTTC.

This clonotype was seen at least ten times. This chain connects TRBV12-3 or TRBV12-4 to TRBJ2-5, with D perhaps TRBD1 or TRBD2 (5 bases each). Trimming left V 10 bases short and J 3 bases short, with 18 bases between. The CDR3 runs 14 residues. CDR3 nucleotides: TGTGCCACCGGGACGACCCGCGGAAAAGAGACCCAGTACTTC. The encoded protein is CATGTTRGKETQYF.